This entry describes one T cell receptor (beta chain). Its antigen remains unidentified. No clone much larger than this one lies a single base away; base qualities are absent. This sample is part of a study of human thymus T cells (dated by TCRdb to 2018 to 2020). About the study as a whole: TCR alpha and beta repertoires from about 8 infant thymus samples and four related peripheral blood samples were characterized in the study. The cohort included more than 5 male and two female infants, with donor ages spanning 7 to 244 days.

The CDR3 measures 18 amino acids from cysteine to phenylalanine. Just CDR3 DNA is preserved here, 54 bases in frame from base 1. The thymus tissue came from surgical resects taken out during corrective cardiac surgery. In Finland, the donors were immunologically healthy infants who were having open corrective cardiac surgery for congenital heart defects. Thymocytes were mechanically released from the tissue and were stored as pellets of roughly 9-33 million cells at -70 degrees C. A QIAsymphony instrument was used to extract genomic DNA from frozen cell pellets. Study-wide findings and limitations: Biased V and J gene segment usage appeared to be present in both thymic and peripheral blood repertoires. The related research reported highly overlapping thymic TCR repertoires among unrelated individuals. On average, thymus samples yielded about 730,000 unique TCRB clonotypes, whereas blood samples yielded about 80,000.

Using the immunoSEQ multiplex PCR assay, the TCRB and TCRAD loci were amplified from a standardized quantity of quality-controlled genomic DNA. The amplicons spanned the V(D)J region and were long enough to cover the CDR3 and allow V and J genes to be identified. Amplicon sequencing was performed on an Illumina platform through the commercial immunoSEQ service. From the authors' description of their analysis: Primer bias and sequencing errors were corrected as previously described, and TCRAD and TCRB were defined on the basis of the IMGT database. Analysis of the repertoires was done with immunoSEQ Analyzer 3.0 and VDJTools and included basic statistics, V/J segment usage, diversity estimates, rarefaction and pairwise overlap. Diversity was estimated with Chao1, ChaoE, Efron-Thisted, Shannon and inverse Simpson indices, and also on datasets down-sampled to the smallest sample. Repertoire overlap was determined by strict matching of CDR3 nucleotide sequence, V gene and J gene, and Jaccard-based multidimensional scaling clustering was applied. The table was pulled from immuneACCESS by TCRdb, which kept in-frame rearrangements only. Such tables lose some clones; where checked, under half of the loss comes from unresolved V genes, and the rest has no known cause. V, J and clone size were drawn from that table, and D and trimming were deduced from the DNA. The sample profile shows some 120,000 clones; around 95% of them were found once. The ten largest clones take up around 0.022% of the sample.

Sequencing input: thymus tissue. This TCR was recovered from a boy in the first two years of life with a congenital heart defect but otherwise immunologically healthy. This receptor chain uses TRBV1 and TRBJ1-3; the DNA was not compared with TRBD1, the D call given in the table. TRBV1 is a pseudogene locus. The nucleotides read TGCACCAGCAGCCAAGAGCCCCCTTCAGGCACCCCTGGAAACACCATATATTTT. Its product reads: CTSSQEPPSGTPGNTIYF.